The 11 T cell receptor beta chains below all came from one sample that was sequenced in a study of blood T cell repertoires in COVID-19 (dated by TCRdb to about 2020). Library method: the immunoSEQ multiplex PCR assay. The table comes from immuneACCESS by way of TCRdb, which keeps in-frame sequences with V and J called. Part of the clones is missing from these tables; in studies checked, under half for an unresolved V gene and the rest for unknown reasons. The sample includes 130,000 to 150,000 clones, with 70% to 85% observed a single time. The ten largest make up more than 8.5% of the sample. The source material was peripheral blood. Receptors originate from a man between 60 and 70 years old with active or convalescent COVID-19.

This clone was picked up one time. J is TRBJ1-1 and V is TRBV20-1, with D perhaps matching TRBD1 (5 bases). V gave up 0 bases and J gave up 12 bases, with 11 bases separating them. The V gene's germline CDR1 is DFQATT and CDR2 SNEGSKA (reference sequence). The CDR3 spans 11 residues. As DNA, the CDR3 is TGCAGTGCTAGAGATGGGCGGGGGACTTTCTTT. Amino acid sequence: CSARDGRGTFF.

V gene TRBV30 combines with J gene TRBJ2-5; TRBD1 is a possible D gene (5 bases). V was clipped by 3 bases and J by 3 bases, with 11 bases between them. The CDR3 runs 13 residues. From germline, CDR1 is GTSNPN and CDR2 SVGIG (reference sequence). CDR3 sequence: CAWRNQGEETQYF. CDR3 DNA: TGTGCCTGGAGGAATCAGGGTGAAGAGACCCAGTACTTC.

The chain employs TRBV15 and TRBJ1-5; D gene ambiguous. Germline CDR1 and CDR2: LNHNV and YYDKDF (reference sequence). Trimming removed 5 bases from V and 2 bases from J, with 16 bases in between. This CDR3 contains 16 residues. In DNA, the CDR3 is TGTGCCACCAGCGGCATCCGGGGTATGGGCAATCAGCCCCAGCATTTT. It codes for CATSGIRGMGNQPQHF. Together with reference TRBV15 and TRBJ1-5, the CDR3 gives the full variable domain: DAMVIQNPRYQVTQFGKPVTLSCSQTLNHNVMYWYQQKSSQAPKLLFHYYDKDFNNEADTPDNFQSRRPNTSFCFLDIRSPGLGDTAMYLCATSGIRGMGNQPQHFGDGTRLSIL.

The V call is TRBV10-2, the J call TRBJ2-7; tentatively, D is TRBD2 (6 bases). The V and J ends lost 7 bases and 3 bases respectively, with 16 bases between them. In germline, CDR1 is WSHSY, CDR2 SAAADI. CDR3 length: 14 amino acids. The CDR3 sequence: CASTPGGERYEQYF. CDR3 nucleotide sequence: TGCGCCAGCACTCCTGGCGGGGAACGCTACGAGCAGTACTTC.

The V and J genes are TRBV18 and TRBJ2-5, with TRBD1 as a possible D gene (6 bases). Germline V gene sequence: CDR1 KGHSH, CDR2 LQKENI. The CDR3 has 15 residues. Trimming pared 2 bases from V and 2 bases from J, leaving 12 bases between. The CDR3 is CASSPFQDRQETQYF. Here the CDR3 DNA reads TGTGCCAGCTCACCATTTCAGGACAGACAAGAGACCCAGTACTTC. The variable domain in full, completed from reference TRBV18 and TRBJ2-5, reads NAGVMQNPRHLVRRRGQEARLRCSPMKGHSHVYWYRQLPEEGLKFMVYLQKENIIDESGMPKERFSAEFPKEGPSILRIQQVVRGDSAAYFCASSPFQDRQETQYFGPGTRLLVL.

The chain has TRBV7-2 and TRBJ2-4; 7 nucleotides agree with TRBD1. The CDR3 extends over 16 amino acids. V was clipped by 5 bases and J by 0 bases; unmatched bases: 7. The germline V gene encodes CDR1 SGHTA and CDR2 FQGNSA. The DNA for the CDR3 is TGTGCCAGCAGCCCCGACAGGGCTCTAGCCAAAAACATTCAGTACTTC. Encoded protein: CASSPDRALAKNIQYF.

V is TRBV3-1 (or the pseudogene TRBV3-2) and J is TRBJ1-6; tentative D call: TRBD1 (5 bases). Germline V gene lookup returns CDR1 LGHDT and CDR2 YNNKEL (reference sequence). This CDR3 spans 16 amino acids. Trimming left V 8 bases short and J 4 bases short, with 18 bases between. The CDR3, as DNA: TGTGCCAGCCAGCTTGGCGGGGCGATATATAATTCACCCCTCCACTTT. The encoded protein is CASQLGGAIYNSPLHF.

V is TRBV10-3 and J is TRBJ2-4; D might be TRBD1 (6 bases). V dropped 5 bases and J dropped 7 bases, with 12 bases sitting between them. Germline lookup yields CDR1 ENHRY and CDR2 SYGVKD. This CDR3 comprises 13 residues. In DNA, the CDR3 is TGTGCCATCAGTAACAGGGAAGAGAACATTCAGTACTTC. It is translated as CAISNREENIQYF.

The chain uses TRBV24-1 and TRBJ2-3; 8 bases agree with TRBD1. The V gene end was trimmed by 7 bases and the J gene end by 2 bases; junction bases not matched to a gene: 7. In germline, CDR1 is KGHDR, CDR2 SFDVKD. CDR3 length: 15 amino acids. The CDR3 is CATSSRTGSTDTQYF. CDR3 DNA: TGTGCCACCAGCTCAAGGACAGGGTCCACAGATACGCAGTATTTT.

This rearrangement joins TRBV3-1 (or the pseudogene TRBV3-2) to TRBJ2-6, with a tentative D call TRBD1 (6 bases). Germline V CDR1 and CDR2: LGHDT, YNNKEL (reference sequence). V lost 4 bases to trimming and J lost 3 bases, with 13 bases between them. CDR3 length: 16 amino acids. This CDR3 reads CASSPRSGVGANVLTF. The DNA for the CDR3 is TGTGCCAGCAGCCCCAGGTCAGGGGTTGGGGCCAACGTCCTGACTTTC.

A word on this clone: In the same sample, other DNA sequences code for this CDR3. V usage is TRBV30 and J usage is TRBJ1-5; D remains ambiguous. CDR1 is GTSNPN, CDR2 SVGIG, per germline (reference sequence). V lost 0 bases and J lost 5, with 8 bases in between. CDR3 length equals 13 residues. CDR3 in DNA: TGTGCCTGGAGTGTAGGCGGTGATCAGCCCCAGCATTTT. Its protein product is CAWSVGGDQPQHF.